These 10 T cell receptor beta chains were all obtained from the same sample, sequenced in a study of cytotoxic CD8 clonotypes in ibrutinib-treated CLL. Profiled with immunoSEQ multiplex PCR; TCRdb holds only in-frame clones, not every one. Of over 95,000 clones in the sample, about 58% were seen once. The sample consisted of PBMCs, taken after 24 months of ibrutinib treatment. Source of these receptors: a human donor with chronic lymphocytic leukemia.

V gene TRBV4-2 combines with J gene TRBJ1-2; D is uncertain. Germline loops: CDR1 LGHNA, CDR2 YNFKEQ. The V and J ends lost 4 bases and 2 bases respectively, with 8 bases between them. This CDR3 is 13 amino acids long. CDR3 sequence: CASSPYGNYGYTF. The CDR3 DNA reads as TGTGCCAGCAGCCCTTATGGGAACTATGGCTACACCTTC.

This chain connects TRBV6-1 to TRBJ1-5; perhaps TRBD1 as D (5 bases). This CDR3 comprises 15 residues. Trimming removed 6 bases from V and 0 bases from J, with 12 bases in between. Looked up from germline, CDR1 is MNHNS and CDR2 is SASEGT. The CDR3 region has the DNA TGTGCCAGCAGGCCCGGGAGGGGTAGCAATCAGCCCCAGCATTTT. Residues: CASRPGRGSNQPQHF.

DNA of the CDR3: TGTGCCAGCAGCCCCTTACTGCAGGGCTATGGCTACACCTTC. Its translation is CASSPLLQGYGYTF. The rearrangement uses TRBV6-6 and TRBJ1-2, with D possibly matching TRBD1 (5 bases). Per the germline V gene, CDR1 is MNHNY and CDR2 is SVGAGI (reference sequence). This CDR3 spans 14 amino acids. Between the trimmed V and J ends, which lost 6 bases and 4 bases, there was a span of 15 bases.

CDR3 region: CASSLVGGGDETDTQYF. The CDR3, as DNA: TGTGCCAGCAGCCTGGTCGGCGGGGGTGACGAGACAGATACGCAGTATTTT. This chain uses TRBV28 with TRBJ2-3; 7 nucleotides align to TRBD2. This CDR3 comprises 17 residues. V shed 6 bases and J 3 bases; nucleotides not matched to a gene: 15. CDR1 is MDHEN, CDR2 SYDVKM, per germline. Full variable domain (missing parts from reference TRBV28 and TRBJ2-3): DVKVTQSSRYLVKRTGEKVFLECVQDMDHENMFWYRQDPGLGLRLIYFSYDVKMKEKGDIPEGYSVSREKKERFSLILESASTNQTSMYLCASSLVGGGDETDTQYFGPGTRLTVL.

This clone was observed once. In nucleotides, the CDR3 is TGTGCCAGCAGTTTCTCCGGGACGGAGAGCTCCTACGAGCAGTACTTC. As protein: CASSFSGTESSYEQYF. The gene calls are TRBV27 and TRBJ2-7; possibly TRBD1 or TRBD2 for D (5 bases each). The V end lost 3 bases, the J end lost 0 bases, and 15 bases lay between the germline ends. The germline V gene encodes CDR1 MNHEY and CDR2 SMNVEV (reference sequence). The length of the CDR3 is 16 residues.

In this sample, this clone turned up many times. The chain combines TRBV30 with TRBJ1-6, with a tentative D call TRBD1 (6 bases). CDR1 and CDR2 (germline): GTSNPN, SVGIG (reference sequence). This CDR3 has 14 amino acids. V gave up 2 bases and J gave up 9 bases, with 14 bases separating them. The CDR3 nucleotides are TGTGCCTGGAGTAGCCTAGAGGGGGGTTCACCCCTCCACTTT. Translation gives CAWSSLEGGSPLHF.

This chain links TRBV28 with TRBJ1-2; D is uncertain. There are 13 residues in the CDR3. CDR1 and CDR2 from the germline V gene are MDHEN and SYDVKM. The V gene lost 5 bases and the J gene lost 1 base, with 8 bases spanning the gap. The CDR3 is CASSPDGNYGYTF. The CDR3 DNA sequence: TGTGCCAGCAGTCCCGATGGTAACTATGGCTACACCTTC.

This chain connects TRBV5-1 to TRBJ2-3; D is possibly TRBD1 (5 bases). Germline CDR1 is SGHRS and CDR2 is YFSETQ. The CDR3 is 13 amino acids. Trimming removed 4 bases from V and 4 bases from J, with 10 bases in between. CDR3 residues: CASSPDRADTQYF. CDR3 DNA: TGCGCCAGCAGCCCCGACAGAGCAGATACGCAGTATTTT.

The chain couples TRBV5-4 to TRBJ2-6; 8 bases are a match to TRBD1. The CDR3 totals 14 residues. The trim removed 4 bases at V and 9 bases at J, leaving 6 bases unmatched. Germline values: CDR1 SGHNT, CDR2 YYREEE (reference sequence). This CDR3 reads CASSVDRAGNVLTF. As DNA, the CDR3 is TGTGCCAGCAGCGTGGACAGGGCGGGCAACGTCCTGACTTTC. The complete variable domain, with remaining parts taken from reference TRBV5-4 and TRBJ2-6, reads ETGVTQSPTHLIKTRGQQVTLRCSSQSGHNTVSWYQQALGQGPQFIFQYYREEENGRGNFPPRFSGLQFPNYSSELNVNALELDDSALYLCASSVDRAGNVLTFGAGSRLTVL.

The rearrangement uses TRBV5-4 and TRBJ2-5; 10 bases match TRBD2. Germline CDR1 SGHNT, CDR2 YYREEE (reference sequence). This CDR3 spans 15 amino acids. After removal of 4 bases from V and 5 bases from J, the junction contained 8 bases not matched to a gene. In DNA form, the CDR3 reads TGTGCCAGCAGCGCTCCTAGCGGGGGAGGGGAGACCCAGTACTTC. This encodes CASSAPSGGGETQYF.